Each of the 15 T cell receptor beta chains below was sequenced from the same sample in a study of blood T cell repertoires in COVID-19. Sequencing was performed with immunoSEQ multiplex PCR; in TCRdb, only in-frame clones are kept and a portion is missing. The repertoire consists of about 250,000 clones, with 70% to 90% occurring once and the leading ten covering 3% to 3.5%. The sequenced sample consisted of peripheral blood. The receptors were gathered from a man younger than 35 with active or convalescent COVID-19.

Points on this clone: Different DNA sequences within this sample yield the same CDR3. The chain joins TRBV20-1 to TRBJ2-5; possibly TRBD2 for D (5 bases). Germline assignment: CDR1 DFQATT and CDR2 SNEGSKA (reference sequence). V lost 7 bases, J lost 4 bases, and 10 bases lay in between. The CDR3 sequence is 11 residues long. Written as DNA, the CDR3 is TGCAGTGGAGGGTTTGGAGAGACCCAGTACTTC. The encoded protein is CSGGFGETQYF.

V is TRBV28 and J is TRBJ2-7; D possibly corresponds to TRBD2 (5 bases). Trimming cost V 7 bases and J 6 bases, with 16 bases left between them. There are 13 residues in the CDR3. In germline, CDR1 is MDHEN, CDR2 SYDVKM. CDR3: CASIGAAPLEQYF. The CDR3 DNA follows: TGTGCCAGCATCGGAGCGGCTCCTCTCGAGCAGTACTTC.

The chain carries TRBV25-1 and TRBJ2-3; the D gene is possibly TRBD2 (5 bases). Trimming stripped 5 bases from V and 5 bases from J, with 11 bases between. This CDR3 contains 13 residues. The germline gives CDR1 MGHDK, CDR2 SYGVNS. The CDR3 DNA follows: TGTGCCAGCAGTTCGGTAGCGTTAGATACGCAGTATTTT. It yields the protein CASSSVALDTQYF.

The gene calls are TRBV9 and TRBJ1-4; 7 positions agree with TRBD1. The CDR3 spans 14 residues. The J segment lost 8 bases and the V segment lost 2 bases, leaving 6 bases of the junction unmatched. Germline-derived CDR1 and CDR2 are SGDLS and YYNGEE. As DNA, the CDR3 is TGTGCCAGCAGCGTCCAGGGGGTTGGGGAAAAACTGTTTTTT. This gives the protein CASSVQGVGEKLFF.

V gene TRBV7-2 combines with J gene TRBJ2-3, with TRBD1 matching over 9 bases. Germline CDR1 is SGHTA and CDR2 is FQGNSA. The CDR3 loop spans 15 amino acids. V trimming: 2 bases; J trimming: 6 bases; junction bases outside the gene matches: 6. CDR3 sequence (DNA): TGTGCCAGCAGCTTATTACAGGGGGCGGTCGATACGCAGTATTTT. Amino acid sequence: CASSLLQGAVDTQYF.

V is TRBV27 and J is TRBJ1-1; 9 bases are shared with TRBD1. Germline values: CDR1 MNHEY, CDR2 SMNVEV (reference sequence). The CDR3 has 14 amino acids. V was pared by 6 bases and J by 5 bases, with 7 bases of the junction left unmatched. CDR3 nucleotide sequence: TGTGCCAGCAGATTACAGGGGGCGGGGACTGAAGCTTTCTTT. Translating gives CASRLQGAGTEAFF.

The chain couples TRBV5-4 to TRBJ1-6, with 7 bases that match TRBD1. This CDR3 region has 16 residues. The V gene end was trimmed by 0 bases and the J gene end by 10 bases; junction bases not matched to a gene: 10. CDR1 is SGHNT and CDR2 is YYREEE in the germline V gene (reference sequence). The CDR3, as DNA: TGTGCCAGCAGCTTGGAGTACAGGGGAGCGGCATCACCCCTCCACTTT. As protein: CASSLEYRGAASPLHF. Filled out from reference TRBV5-4 and TRBJ1-6, the complete variable domain reads ETGVTQSPTHLIKTRGQQVTLRCSSQSGHNTVSWYQQALGQGPQFIFQYYREEENGRGNFPPRFSGLQFPNYSSELNVNALELDDSALYLCASSLEYRGAASPLHFGNGTRLTVT.

V is TRBV9 and J is TRBJ1-6, with D unclear. The CDR3 is 15 amino acids. Germline V gene data show CDR1 as SGDLS and CDR2 as YYNGEE. The V gene lost 4 bases and the J gene lost 7 bases, with 15 bases spanning the gap. CDR3 nucleotide sequence: TGTGCCAGCAGCCCCTCGGGAGATGTGAATTCACCCCTCCACTTT. Its translation: CASSPSGDVNSPLHF.

The V call is TRBV19, the J call TRBJ1-5, with no clear D. V was cut by 4 bases and J by 5 bases, with 9 bases left in between. The CDR3 totals 13 residues. The V gene's germline CDR1 is LNHDA and CDR2 SQIVND (reference sequence). CDR3 in DNA: TGTGCCAGTAGTACCCTCAGCGATCAGCCCCAGCATTTT. This gives the protein CASSTLSDQPQHF.

The chain joins TRBV11-2 to TRBJ1-2, with D perhaps TRBD1 (5 bases). This CDR3 is built from 12 residues. V was shortened by 4 bases and J by 8 bases, with 11 bases between the two germline ends. The V gene's germline CDR1 is SGHAT and CDR2 FQNNGV. CDR3 loop: CASSSRVSGYTF. Written as DNA, the CDR3 is TGTGCCAGCAGCTCCAGGGTGTCCGGCTACACCTTC.

The chain links TRBV7-3 to TRBJ1-1, with a possible D match to TRBD1 (5 bases). The germline gives CDR1 SGHTA, CDR2 FQGTGA. The CDR3 is made up of 14 amino acids. V was cut by 0 bases and J by 0 bases, with 5 bases left in between. In DNA, the CDR3 is TGTGCCAGCAGCTTAACAGGGGTGAACACTGAAGCTTTCTTT. This codes for CASSLTGVNTEAFF.

This sequence joins TRBV27 and TRBJ2-6, with 9 nucleotides matching TRBD1. Germline values: CDR1 MNHEY, CDR2 SMNVEV (reference sequence). The CDR3 sequence is 17 residues long. V dropped 5 bases and J dropped 0; count of bases not matched to a gene: 5. This CDR3 is CASSPGQGYSGANVLTF. CDR3 DNA sequence: TGTGCCAGCAGTCCGGGACAGGGATACTCTGGGGCCAACGTCCTGACTTTC.

The rearrangement joins TRBV4-1 to TRBJ2-5, with D unclear. This CDR3 is built from 15 residues. With 0 bases removed from V and 2 bases from J, the gap between germline ends came to 10 bases. CDR1 is MGHRA, CDR2 YSYEKL, per germline. This CDR3 is CASSQDQAVQETQYF. Written as DNA, the CDR3 is TGCGCCAGCAGCCAAGATCAGGCAGTACAAGAGACCCAGTACTTC.

V and J are TRBV5-1 and TRBJ2-3; 9 bases agree with TRBD2. CDR1 and CDR2 (germline): SGHRS, YFSETQ. The CDR3 is 14 residues long. V lost 5 bases, J lost 4 bases, and 5 bases stayed unmatched. CDR3 protein: CASRRLAASDTQYF. The CDR3 DNA follows: TGCGCCAGCAGGCGACTAGCGGCCTCAGATACGCAGTATTTT.

The V gene is TRBV6-5, the J gene TRBJ1-2, with 8 bases that match TRBD1. Germline V CDR1 and CDR2: MNHEY, SVGAGI. Trimming removed 6 bases from V and 6 bases from J; junction bases left unmatched: 9. The CDR3 loop spans 14 amino acids. The CDR3 sequence: CASSGQGLFNGYTF. CDR3 DNA sequence: TGTGCCAGCAGCGGACAGGGTTTATTCAATGGCTACACCTTC.